One sample yielded the 18 T cell receptor beta chains listed below, sequenced in a study of blood T cell repertoires in COVID-19. This table comes from immunoSEQ multiplex PCR, and its TCRdb copy is limited to in-frame clones, with some not included. The repertoire holds some 270,000 clones, about 82% seen once, with 5.5% to 6% in the top ten. The sample was peripheral blood. The receptors originated from a woman older than 75 with COVID-19, enrolled during active disease.

This chain joins TRBV10-3 and TRBJ1-1; the match to TRBD1 covers 7 bases. The trim removed 6 bases at V and 3 bases at J, leaving 10 bases unmatched. This CDR3 contains 15 residues. The germline CDR1 and CDR2 sequences are ENHRY and SYGVKD. The CDR3 loop is CAIRPRQGGDTEAFF. The CDR3 DNA is TGTGCCATCAGGCCCCGACAGGGCGGCGACACTGAAGCTTTCTTT.

The chain links TRBV18 to TRBJ2-5; possibly TRBD1 for D (6 bases). Looked up from germline, CDR1 is KGHSH and CDR2 is LQKENI. Between the trimmed V and J ends, which lost 3 bases and 5 bases, there was a span of 16 bases. CDR3 length equals 15 residues. The CDR3 spells CASSPPGTQGETQYF. DNA of the CDR3: TGTGCCAGCTCACCCCCGGGAACCCAGGGGGAGACCCAGTACTTC.

The J gene is TRBJ1-1, the V gene TRBV6-5, with 7 bases matching TRBD1. This CDR3 has 15 residues. CDR1 MNHEY and CDR2 SVGAGI come from the germline V gene. After removal of 0 bases from V and 5 bases from J, the junction contained 6 bases not matched to a gene. The CDR3, as DNA: TGTGCCAGCAGTTACTCGAGGGGGCGCCGAACTGAAGCTTTCTTT. It specifies CASSYSRGRRTEAFF.

V and J are TRBV11-2 and TRBJ2-7; 8 nucleotides align to TRBD2. The V and J ends lost 5 bases and 9 bases, in that order; junction bases with no gene match: 9. Germline CDR1 and CDR2: SGHAT and FQNNGV. The CDR3 has 13 residues. Here the CDR3 DNA reads TGTGCCAGCAGCCGTCCCGGGACTAGTGCGCAGTACGTC. Protein: CASSRPGTSAQYV.

The J gene is TRBJ1-5, the V gene TRBV28, with TRBD1 as a possible D gene (5 bases). This CDR3 has 14 amino acids. Trimming left V 2 bases short and J 7 bases short, with 12 bases between. CDR1 MDHEN and CDR2 SYDVKM come from the germline V gene. DNA for the CDR3: TGTGCCAGCAGTTTAGGGGGGAGGAGGCAGCCCCAGCATTTT. It yields the protein CASSLGGRRQPQHF.

The V and J genes are TRBV11-2 and TRBJ1-2; TRBD1 is a possible D gene (5 bases). The CDR3 contains 16 residues. V dropped 0 bases and J dropped 2 bases, with 13 bases sitting between them. The V gene's germline CDR1 is SGHAT and CDR2 FQNNGV. CDR3 residues: CASSLDPGRPNYGYTF. CDR3 nucleotide sequence: TGTGCCAGCAGCTTAGATCCAGGGAGGCCGAACTATGGCTACACCTTC.

The gene calls are TRBV5-1 and TRBJ2-2; a possible D gene is TRBD1 (5 bases). The germline V gene encodes CDR1 SGHRS and CDR2 YFSETQ. Trimming shortened V by 4 bases and J by 7 bases, and 14 bases separated the two germline ends. This CDR3 contains 14 residues. CDR3 nucleotides: TGCGCCAGCAGCCCTGGCAGGGTAGGCGGGGAGCTGTTTTTT. It encodes CASSPGRVGGELFF.

The chain links TRBV5-1 to TRBJ1-3, with TRBD1 identical over 8 bases. Germline assignment: CDR1 SGHRS and CDR2 YFSETQ. This CDR3 has 16 residues. V shed 4 bases and J 4 bases; nucleotides not matched to a gene: 10. The CDR3 DNA follows: TGCGCCAGCAGCCCCACAGGGGGTCTTGGAGGAAACACCATATATTTT. Protein sequence: CASSPTGGLGGNTIYF. The full variable domain, in which reference TRBV5-1 and TRBJ1-3 provide the parts outside the CDR3, is KAGVTQTPRYLIKTRGQQVTLSCSPISGHRSVSWYQQTPGQGLQFLFEYFSETQRNKGNFPGRFSGRQFSNSRSEMNVSTLELGDSALYLCASSPTGGLGGNTIYFGEGSWLTVV.

The genes are TRBV5-1 and TRBJ2-3, with 12 bases fitting TRBD2. Germline V lookup: CDR1 SGHRS, CDR2 YFSETQ. The CDR3 spans 16 residues. With V trimmed by 1 base and J by 4 bases, 4 bases remained unmatched. CDR3 nucleotide sequence: TGCGCCAGCAGCTTGACTAGCGGGGGGATAGCAGATACGCAGTATTTT. Encoded protein: CASSLTSGGIADTQYF. Supplemented by reference TRBV5-1 and TRBJ2-3, the full variable domain reads KAGVTQTPRYLIKTRGQQVTLSCSPISGHRSVSWYQQTPGQGLQFLFEYFSETQRNKGNFPGRFSGRQFSNSRSEMNVSTLELGDSALYLCASSLTSGGIADTQYFGPGTRLTVL.

V is TRBV5-4 and J is TRBJ2-1; TRBD2 agrees at 14 bases. The germline CDR1 and CDR2 sequences are SGHNT and YYREEE (reference sequence). The junction had 8 bases not matched to a gene; V was cut back by 2 bases and J by 10 bases. The CDR3 covers 16 residues. The CDR3 loop reads CASSFPGLAGEREQFF. For the CDR3, the DNA is TGTGCCAGCAGCTTCCCGGGACTAGCGGGGGAGAGAGAGCAGTTCTTC.

The V gene is TRBV1, the J gene TRBJ1-1; no DNA check was done on the table's D call, TRBD1. TRBV1 is described as a pseudogene. The CDR3 runs 15 residues. The CDR3 sequence: CTSPLTGRADTEAFF. CDR3 nucleotide sequence: TGCACCAGCCCCCTGACAGGGCGCGCGGACACTGAAGCTTTCTTT.

This sequence joins TRBV19 and TRBJ2-1; D is perhaps TRBD2 (6 bases). Trimming stripped 3 bases from V and 7 bases from J, with 13 bases between. The CDR3 is 14 amino acids. Germline V gene lookup returns CDR1 LNHDA and CDR2 SQIVND (reference sequence). The DNA for the CDR3 is TGTGCCAGTAGTATCCCCGGGAGATTGAATGAGCAGTTCTTC. Encoded protein: CASSIPGRLNEQFF.

J is TRBJ1-5 and V is TRBV6-2 or TRBV6-3; TRBD1 matches 10 bases. Germline loops: CDR1 MNHEY, CDR2 SVGEGT. Unmatched junction bases numbered 10, after V lost 6 bases and J lost 2 bases. CDR3 size: 17 residues. The CDR3 loop is CASSHDRGREGNQPQHF. CDR3 bases: TGTGCCAGCAGCCACGACAGGGGGCGCGAAGGCAATCAGCCCCAGCATTTT.

The chain uses TRBV7-2 and TRBJ2-7; TRBD2 is a possible D gene (6 bases). The germline V gene has CDR1 SGHTA and CDR2 FQGNSA. This CDR3 comprises 13 residues. V was pared by 5 bases and J by 1 base, with 9 bases between. The CDR3 reads CASSPGTSYEQYF. The CDR3 DNA follows: TGTGCCAGCAGCCCCGGGACTTCCTACGAGCAGTACTTC.

The chain employs TRBV2 and TRBJ1-4, with 8 bases lining up with TRBD1. Germline values: CDR1 SNHLY, CDR2 FYNNEI. After removal of 4 bases from V and 4 bases from J, the junction contained 5 bases not matched to a gene. This CDR3 region has 15 residues. In nucleotides, the CDR3 is TGTGCCAGCAGTGCTGAGGACAGGGATAATGAAAAACTGTTTTTT. Its translation is CASSAEDRDNEKLFF.

This chain joins TRBV7-2 and TRBJ2-5; tentatively, D is TRBD2 (6 bases). CDR1 is SGHTA and CDR2 is FQGNSA in the germline V gene. This CDR3 spans 15 amino acids. V lost 2 bases to trimming and J lost 1 base, with 11 bases between them. CDR3 coding DNA: TGTGCCAGCAGCTTAACCGGGACTCCCCAAGAGACCCAGTACTTC. Translation: CASSLTGTPQETQYF.

This clone was seen only once. The chain couples TRBV7-8 to TRBJ2-7, with D possibly being TRBD1 (5 bases). V was cut by 3 bases and J by 5 bases, with 14 bases left in between. Germline lookup yields CDR1 SGHVS and CDR2 FQNEAQ. This CDR3 region has 14 residues. For the CDR3, the DNA is TGTGCCAGCAGCTTCTATGCAGGGTCCCACGAGCAGTACTTC. It codes for CASSFYAGSHEQYF.

The chain carries TRBV4-2 and TRBJ2-1; 7 bases match TRBD2. The length of the CDR3 is 14 residues. CDR1 and CDR2 (germline): LGHNA, YNFKEQ. With 7 bases clipped from V and 4 bases from J, the junction kept 7 bases outside the gene matches. The CDR3 DNA reads TGTGCCAGCACCCCGGGGGGTGGGTACAATGAGCAGTTCTTC. This codes for CASTPGGGYNEQFF.